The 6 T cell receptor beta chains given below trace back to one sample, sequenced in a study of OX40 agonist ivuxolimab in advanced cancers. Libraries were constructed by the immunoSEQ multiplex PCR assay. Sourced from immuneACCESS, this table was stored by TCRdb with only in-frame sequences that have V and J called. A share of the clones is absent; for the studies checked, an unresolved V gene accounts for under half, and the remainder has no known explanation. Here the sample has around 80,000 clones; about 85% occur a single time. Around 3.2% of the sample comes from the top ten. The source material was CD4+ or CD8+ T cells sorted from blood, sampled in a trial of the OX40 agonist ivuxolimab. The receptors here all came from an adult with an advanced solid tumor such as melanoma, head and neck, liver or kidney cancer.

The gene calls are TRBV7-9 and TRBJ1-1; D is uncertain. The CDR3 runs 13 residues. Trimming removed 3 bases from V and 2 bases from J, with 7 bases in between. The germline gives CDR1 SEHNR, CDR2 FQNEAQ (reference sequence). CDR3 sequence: CASSLSVNTEAFF. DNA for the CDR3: TGTGCCAGCAGCTTGTCAGTTAACACTGAAGCTTTCTTT.

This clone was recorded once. CDR3 sequence reads: CASSPNNGQGANYGYTF. The CDR3, as DNA: TGTGCCAGCTCACCCAACAACGGACAGGGGGCTAACTATGGCTACACCTTC. The chain combines TRBV18 with TRBJ1-2, with 10 positions matching TRBD1. Losses at the gene ends were 3 bases for V and 0 bases for J; bases not matched to a gene: 7. The CDR3 contains 17 residues. Germline lookup yields CDR1 KGHSH and CDR2 LQKENI.

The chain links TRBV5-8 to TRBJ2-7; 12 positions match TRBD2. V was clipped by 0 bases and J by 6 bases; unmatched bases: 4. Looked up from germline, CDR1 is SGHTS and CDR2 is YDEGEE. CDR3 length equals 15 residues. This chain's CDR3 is CASSLGTSGDGEQYF. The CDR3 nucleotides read TGTGCCAGCAGCTTGGGGACTAGCGGGGACGGCGAGCAGTACTTC. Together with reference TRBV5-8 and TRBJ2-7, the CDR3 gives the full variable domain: EAGVTQSPTHLIKTRGQQATLRCSPISGHTSVYWYQQALGLGLQFLLWYDEGEERNRGNFPPRFSGRQFPNYSSELNVNALELEDSALYLCASSLGTSGDGEQYFGPGTRLTVT.

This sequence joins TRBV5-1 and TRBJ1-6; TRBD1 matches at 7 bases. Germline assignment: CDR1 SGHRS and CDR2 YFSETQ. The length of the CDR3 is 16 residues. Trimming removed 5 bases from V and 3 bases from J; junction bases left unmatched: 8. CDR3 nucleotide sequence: TGCGCCAGCAGTTTTTACGGACAGGACTATAATTCACCCCTCCACTTT. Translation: CASSFYGQDYNSPLHF. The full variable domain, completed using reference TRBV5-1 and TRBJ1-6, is KAGVTQTPRYLIKTRGQQVTLSCSPISGHRSVSWYQQTPGQGLQFLFEYFSETQRNKGNFPGRFSGRQFSNSRSEMNVSTLELGDSALYLCASSFYGQDYNSPLHFGNGTRLTVT.

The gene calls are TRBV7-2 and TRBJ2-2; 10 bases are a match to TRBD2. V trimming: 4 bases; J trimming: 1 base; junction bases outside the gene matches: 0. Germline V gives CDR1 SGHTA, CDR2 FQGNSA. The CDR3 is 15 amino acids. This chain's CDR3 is CASSWTSGNTGELFF. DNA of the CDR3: TGTGCCAGCAGCTGGACTAGCGGGAACACCGGGGAGCTGTTTTTT.

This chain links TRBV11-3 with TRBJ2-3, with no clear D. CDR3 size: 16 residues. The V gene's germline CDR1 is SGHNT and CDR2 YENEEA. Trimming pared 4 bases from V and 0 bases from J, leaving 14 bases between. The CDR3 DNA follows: TGTGCCAGCAGCTCCCCAATCGGAGAAAGCACAGATACGCAGTATTTT. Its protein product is CASSSPIGESTDTQYF.